Below, 5 T cell receptor beta chains from the same sample are listed, as sequenced in a study of glioma-infiltrating T cells after dendritic cell vaccination. Produced via immunoSEQ multiplex PCR; TCRdb's table is partial and in-frame only. Of tens of thousands of clones in the sample, over 75% are singletons; the top ten hold roughly 2.2%. The source was blood, collected before dendritic cell vaccination. The receptors originated from a human donor with glioblastoma.

This chain links TRBV5-1 with TRBJ2-1, with 7 positions matching TRBD2. Looked up from germline, CDR1 is SGHRS and CDR2 is YFSETQ. Unmatched junction bases numbered 1, after V lost 0 bases and J lost 4 bases. This CDR3 is 14 amino acids long. Here the CDR3 reads CASSLEAGYNEQFF. DNA of the CDR3: TGCGCCAGCAGCTTGGAAGCGGGATACAATGAGCAGTTCTTC.

V and J are TRBV13 and TRBJ1-2; D perhaps matches TRBD1 (5 bases). The CDR3 sequence is 13 residues long. V gave up 2 bases and J gave up 4 bases, with 8 bases separating them. Germline V gene lookup returns CDR1 PRHDT and CDR2 FYEKMQ (reference sequence). The CDR3 DNA follows: TGTGCCAGCAGCTTAAACAGGATCTATGGCTACACCTTC. It codes for CASSLNRIYGYTF.

This rearrangement joins TRBV27 to TRBJ1-4; 7 bases line up with TRBD1. The CDR3 length is 14 residues. Trimming at V came to 4 bases and at J to 5 bases, leaving 4 bases not matched to a gene. Per germline, CDR1 MNHEY and CDR2 SMNVEV (reference sequence). The CDR3 nucleotides read TGTGCCAGCAGTTCCCGACAGGGCAATGAAAAACTGTTTTTT. Amino acid sequence: CASSSRQGNEKLFF. Variable domain in full (rest from reference TRBV27 and TRBJ1-4): EAQVTQNPRYLITVTGKKLTVTCSQNMNHEYMSWYRQDPGLGLRQIYYSMNVEVTDKGDVPEGYKVSRKEKRNFPLILESPSPNQTSLYFCASSSRQGNEKLFFGSGTQLSVL.

This sequence joins TRBV9 and TRBJ2-2; 7 bases are a match to TRBD1. This CDR3 contains 17 residues. CDR1 and CDR2 (germline): SGDLS, YYNGEE. V trimming: 3 bases; J trimming: 2 bases; junction bases outside the gene matches: 10. For the CDR3, the DNA is TGTGCCAGCAGCGCGACCCCTGGGACAGTTAACACCGGGGAGCTGTTTTTT. Translating it yields CASSATPGTVNTGELFF.

A single count supports this clone. The rearrangement joins TRBV9 to TRBJ2-1, with 10 nucleotides matching TRBD1. Germline-derived CDR1 and CDR2 are SGDLS and YYNGEE. V was pared by 3 bases and J by 5 bases, with 5 bases of the junction left unmatched. This CDR3 spans 15 amino acids. The CDR3 loop reads CASSGGTGVNNEQFF. CDR3 in DNA: TGTGCCAGCAGCGGCGGGACAGGGGTTAACAATGAGCAGTTCTTC. Looking up the rest from reference TRBV9 and TRBJ2-1 gives the full variable domain: DSGVTQTPKHLITATGQRVTLRCSPRSGDLSVYWYQQSLDQGLQFLIQYYNGEERAKGNILERFSAQQFPDLHSELNLSSLELGDSALYFCASSGGTGVNNEQFFGPGTRLTVL.